The present T cell receptor (beta chain) was sequenced within a study of shared clonotypes between healthy human individuals. Naive CD8 populations comprised CD45RO-negative cells positively selected for CCR7, excluding terminally differentiated effector memory CD45RA+ cells. About this clone: The sample holds other DNA sequences that translate to the same CDR3.

Looked up from germline, CDR1 is MNHEY and CDR2 is SMNVEV (reference sequence). There are 14 residues in the CDR3. The V and J ends lost 2 bases and 0 bases respectively, with 5 bases between them. Sequencing used immunoSEQ multiplex PCR; TCRdb keeps in-frame clones, though not all of them. The table records 2 million to 2.5 million clones, approximately 94% of them present only once. The rearrangement links TRBV27 to TRBJ1-5; D uncertain. Sequencing was performed on naive CD8+ T cells from PBMCs. The sequence was collected from a man between 18 and 29 years old in good health. Some clones in this sample may be carry-over from other donors' samples. CDR3 in DNA: TGTGCCAGCAGTTTAGGGTATAGCAATCAGCCCCAGCATTTT. It translates to CASSLGYSNQPQHF.